The 3 T cell receptor beta chains below all came from one sample that was sequenced in a study of T cells in Graves' hyperthyroidism and ophthalmopathy. Amplification yielded TCR beta CDR3 regions, with RNA transcripts as the source. When the TCR CDR3 underwent first-round RT-PCR, the HTBI primer set was used. TCRdb analysed the multiplex PCR reads with MiXCR anew, one entry per CDR3 protein. Among 650,000 to 850,000 distinct CDR3 sequences, around 19% were seen once, and the ten largest hold approximately 16%. The sample consisted of blood. These receptor sequences come from a woman aged 45 to 65 with Graves' hyperthyroidism that later progressed to Graves' ophthalmopathy.

The rearrangement uses TRBV5-1 and TRBJ1-2; a possible D gene is TRBD1 (6 bases). The germline V gene has CDR1 SGHRS and CDR2 YFSETQ. Trimming pared 4 bases from V and 6 bases from J, leaving 13 bases between. The CDR3 has 13 residues. Here the CDR3 reads CASSTQGKNGYTF. The CDR3 bases are TGCGCCAGCAGCACACAGGGTAAAAATGGCTACACCTTC.

The chain uses TRBV10-3 and TRBJ2-1; TRBD1 matches at 7 bases. The CDR3 contains 14 residues. Per the germline V gene, CDR1 is ENHRY and CDR2 is SYGVKD. V trimming: 6 bases; J trimming: 8 bases; junction bases outside the gene matches: 10. The CDR3 DNA follows: TGTGCCATCAGGATCGGGACAGATGGGTATGAGCAGTTCTTC. Protein: CAIRIGTDGYEQFF.

The J gene is TRBJ2-7, the V gene TRBV6-1, with no clear D. The CDR3 contains 13 residues. Trimming shortened V by 4 bases and J by 1 base, and 8 bases separated the two germline ends. The germline gives CDR1 MNHNS, CDR2 SASEGT. The CDR3 protein is CASSVVRSYEQYF. CDR3 sequence (DNA): TGTGCCAGCAGTGTCGTCAGATCCTACGAGCAGTACTTC.